The 21 T cell receptor beta chains given below trace back to one sample, sequenced in a study of blood T cell repertoires in COVID-19. Clones were sequenced by immunoSEQ multiplex PCR, and TCRdb holds only the in-frame ones, with some missing. The sample lists 85,000 to 95,000 clones, about 89% occurring once. The sequenced material came from peripheral blood. These receptors came from a man aged 55 to 70 with COVID-19, enrolled during active disease.

This chain links TRBV13 with TRBJ1-4; no firm D call. The V gene's germline CDR1 is PRHDT and CDR2 FYEKMQ (reference sequence). CDR3 length: 16 amino acids. Trimming took off 0 bases at V and 2 bases at J, with 10 bases between the two ends. CDR3 sequence (DNA): TGTGCCAGCAGCTTAGGGGGTAGAGCGACTAATGAAAAACTGTTTTTT. This gives the protein CASSLGGRATNEKLFF.

J is TRBJ2-2 and V is TRBV9; perhaps TRBD2 as D (5 bases). Germline values: CDR1 SGDLS, CDR2 YYNGEE. The V and J ends lost 3 bases and 4 bases respectively, with 13 bases between them. There are 15 residues in the CDR3. The CDR3 sequence: CASSDVDRGTGELFF. For the CDR3, the DNA is TGTGCCAGCAGCGACGTGGACCGGGGCACCGGGGAGCTGTTTTTT. Drawing the rest from reference TRBV9 and TRBJ2-2, the complete variable domain is DSGVTQTPKHLITATGQRVTLRCSPRSGDLSVYWYQQSLDQGLQFLIQYYNGEERAKGNILERFSAQQFPDLHSELNLSSLELGDSALYFCASSDVDRGTGELFFGEGSRLTVL.

In this sample, this clone turned up once. This sequence joins TRBV30 and TRBJ1-3; 7 bases are shared with TRBD1. The CDR3 spans 15 residues. Germline V gene sequence: CDR1 GTSNPN, CDR2 SVGIG (reference sequence). The junction had 9 bases not matched to a gene; V was cut back by 3 bases and J by 4 bases. The CDR3 nucleotides are TGTGCCTGGAGCCTTCCCACAGGGGCCGGAAACACCATATATTTT. As protein: CAWSLPTGAGNTIYF.

V and J are TRBV19 and TRBJ1-5, with D perhaps matching TRBD1 (6 bases). The length of the CDR3 is 14 residues. Per germline, CDR1 LNHDA and CDR2 SQIVND (reference sequence). The V end was cut by 9 bases, the J end by 6 bases, with 18 bases between. CDR3 region: CASSDRPYTQPQHF. The CDR3 nucleotides are TGTGCCAGCAGTGACAGGCCCTACACTCAGCCCCAGCATTTT.

The chain is built from TRBV2 and TRBJ1-3, with D perhaps TRBD1 (6 bases). The germline gives CDR1 SNHLY, CDR2 FYNNEI. V shed 7 bases and J shed 0 bases, with 13 bases lying between them. This CDR3 has 15 residues. The CDR3 protein is CASKRQASSGNTIYF. The DNA of the CDR3 is TGTGCCAGCAAGCGACAGGCGAGCTCTGGAAACACCATATATTTT.

This clone appeared a few times. This sequence joins TRBV7-9 and TRBJ1-1; D uncertain. The CDR3 consists of 12 residues. V was trimmed by 5 bases and J by 1 base, leaving 5 bases between them. The V gene's germline CDR1 is SEHNR and CDR2 FQNEAQ (reference sequence). CDR3 DNA: TGTGCCAGCAGCACTGAGAACACTGAAGCTTTCTTT. Protein product: CASSTENTEAFF.

This rearrangement joins TRBV11-2 to TRBJ2-5, with TRBD2 identical over 11 bases. V shed 6 bases and J 2 bases; nucleotides not matched to a gene: 5. Germline V CDR1 and CDR2: SGHAT, FQNNGV. This CDR3 has 15 amino acids. CDR3 DNA: TGTGCCAGCAGACCTACTAGCGGGAGACAAGAGACCCAGTACTTC. It specifies CASRPTSGRQETQYF. The whole variable domain, remainder taken from reference TRBV11-2 and TRBJ2-5, is EAGVAQSPRYKIIEKRQSVAFWCNPISGHATLYWYQQILGQGPKLLIQFQNNGVVDDSQLPKDRFSAERLKGVDSTLKIQPAKLEDSAVYLCASRPTSGRQETQYFGPGTRLLVL.

This chain links TRBV5-1 with TRBJ1-1; 7 nucleotides match TRBD1. CDR1 is SGHRS, CDR2 YFSETQ, per germline. There are 16 residues in the CDR3. Trimming at V came to 1 base and at J to 1 base, leaving 7 bases not matched to a gene. The CDR3 bases are TGCGCCAGCAGCTTGTACAGGGGTTCGGGGAACACTGAAGCTTTCTTT. Its translation: CASSLYRGSGNTEAFF.

CDR3 DNA sequence: TGTGCCAGCAGTTACTCACAGGGGGCAGAGAAAAAACTGTTTTTT. As protein: CASSYSQGAEKKLFF. V gene TRBV6-5 combines with J gene TRBJ1-4; 9 nucleotides agree with TRBD1. The CDR3 has 15 residues. Unmatched junction bases numbered 5, after V lost 0 bases and J lost 9 bases. The germline CDR1 and CDR2 sequences are MNHEY and SVGAGI.

The chain has TRBV15 and TRBJ2-3; no definite D call. The CDR3 spans 16 residues. V lost 2 bases and J lost 0, with 12 bases in between. The germline gives CDR1 LNHNV, CDR2 YYDKDF (reference sequence). CDR3 loop: CATSRPLGRSTDTQYF. For the CDR3, the DNA is TGTGCCACCAGCAGACCCCTAGGTAGGAGCACAGATACGCAGTATTTT. Full variable domain (outside the CDR3, taken from reference TRBV15 and TRBJ2-3): DAMVIQNPRYQVTQFGKPVTLSCSQTLNHNVMYWYQQKSSQAPKLLFHYYDKDFNNEADTPDNFQSRRPNTSFCFLDIRSPGLGDTAMYLCATSRPLGRSTDTQYFGPGTRLTVL.

This chain uses TRBV6-5 with TRBJ1-6; TRBD1 matches at 7 bases. CDR1 MNHEY and CDR2 SVGAGI come from the germline V gene. V dropped 7 bases and J dropped 6; count of bases not matched to a gene: 9. CDR3 length: 15 residues. CDR3 coding DNA: TGTGCCAGCAACCCGACAGGGATTAGTAATTCACCCCTCCACTTT. It is translated as CASNPTGISNSPLHF.

The chain uses TRBV4-2 and TRBJ2-7; 15 positions agree with TRBD2. The J segment lost 5 bases and the V segment lost 5 bases, leaving 16 bases of the junction unmatched. The CDR3 has 19 amino acids. CDR1 and CDR2 from the germline V gene are LGHNA and YNFKEQ. In DNA form, the CDR3 reads TGTGCCAGCAGCAGTCGGACTAGCGGGAGGGCCGTTATGCCCCACGAGCAGTACTTC. This gives the protein CASSSRTSGRAVMPHEQYF.

The chain is built from TRBV6-2 or TRBV6-3 and TRBJ2-2; 14 positions match TRBD2. The CDR3 is made up of 15 amino acids. The junction had 3 bases not matched to a gene; V was cut back by 6 bases and J by 6 bases. The germline V gene has CDR1 MNHEY and CDR2 SVGEGT. CDR3 protein: CASSRGLAGAGELFF. CDR3 DNA sequence: TGTGCCAGCAGCCGGGGACTAGCGGGAGCCGGGGAGCTGTTTTTT.

Only a few counts were recorded for this clone. J is TRBJ2-7 and V is TRBV7-2; 8 positions match TRBD2. CDR1 and CDR2 from the germline V gene are SGHTA and FQGNSA. The CDR3 contains 15 residues. V gave up 2 bases and J gave up 5 bases; unmatched junction bases: 8. The CDR3 spells CASSLSPRRGDEQYF. The CDR3 DNA follows: TGTGCCAGCAGCTTAAGCCCCAGGCGGGGGGACGAGCAGTACTTC.

The chain has TRBV10-1 and TRBJ2-1; 10 bases line up with TRBD2. The CDR3 extends over 15 amino acids. With V trimmed by 0 bases and J by 8 bases, 4 bases remained unmatched. Germline CDR1 is WNHNN and CDR2 is SYGVQD (reference sequence). In DNA form, the CDR3 reads TGCGCCAGCAGTGAGTCGTCTAGCGGGAGTTATGAGCAGTTCTTC. Translation: CASSESSSGSYEQFF.

The chain links TRBV24-1 to TRBJ2-1, with 8 bases fitting TRBD2. Germline V gene sequence: CDR1 KGHDR, CDR2 SFDVKD. V dropped 4 bases and J dropped 10; count of bases not matched to a gene: 5. CDR3 length: 13 residues. The chain's CDR3 is CATSEGLVGEQFF. The CDR3 region has the DNA TGTGCCACCAGTGAGGGACTAGTTGGCGAGCAGTTCTTC.

This clone was picked up one time. The V and J genes are TRBV7-3 and TRBJ2-3, with 9 nucleotides matching TRBD2. V gave up 1 base and J gave up 4 bases; unmatched junction bases: 6. Germline V gives CDR1 SGHTA, CDR2 FQGTGA. The CDR3 is 16 amino acids. The CDR3 loop is CASSLIGGRAPDTQYF. As DNA, the CDR3 is TGTGCCAGCAGCTTAATCGGCGGGAGGGCCCCAGATACGCAGTATTTT. The entire variable domain, with the rest obtained from reference TRBV7-3 and TRBJ2-3, is as follows: GAGVSQTPSNKVTEKGKYVELRCDPISGHTALYWYRQSLGQGPEFLIYFQGTGAADDSGLPNDRFFAVRPEGSVSTLKIQRTERGDSAVYLCASSLIGGRAPDTQYFGPGTRLTVL.

The chain has TRBV30 and TRBJ1-6; D ambiguous. Germline CDR1 reads GTSNPN; CDR2 reads SVGIG (reference sequence). V lost 1 base to trimming and J lost 4 bases, with 8 bases between them. This CDR3 is 14 amino acids long. CDR3 in DNA: TGTGCCTGGAGTGGCGGGCAGTATAATTCACCCCTCCACTTT. It specifies CAWSGGQYNSPLHF. The full variable domain, with the rest looked up from reference TRBV30 and TRBJ1-6, is SQTIHQWPATLVQPVGSPLSLECTVEGTSNPNLYWYRQAAGRGLQLLFYSVGIGQISSEVPQNLSASRPQDRQFILSSKKLLLSDSGFYLCAWSGGQYNSPLHFGNGTRLTVT.

The chain carries TRBV28 and TRBJ1-1, with D unresolved. V was trimmed by 6 bases and J by 10 bases, leaving 6 bases between them. The CDR3 sequence is 9 residues long. Germline CDR1 and CDR2: MDHEN and SYDVKM. The CDR3 reads CASSPGAFF. The DNA for the CDR3 is TGTGCCAGCAGCCCCGGAGCTTTCTTT.

The J gene is TRBJ2-2, the V gene TRBV7-6; D ambiguous. Trimming shortened V by 0 bases and J by 4 bases, and 9 bases separated the two germline ends. The CDR3 length is 15 residues. Germline V CDR1 and CDR2: SGHVS, FNYEAQ. The DNA for the CDR3 is TGTGCCAGCAGCTTAGCGCGGCTGGGCACCGGGGAGCTGTTTTTT. Translating gives CASSLARLGTGELFF.

The chain is built from TRBV19 and TRBJ2-7; D is unclear. Germline V gene sequence: CDR1 LNHDA, CDR2 SQIVND (reference sequence). The length of the CDR3 is 14 residues. Between the trimmed V and J ends, which lost 6 bases and 6 bases, there was a span of 18 bases. In DNA, the CDR3 is TGTGCCAGTAGCTTCGGGTCTCTGGTAGCCGAGCAGTACTTC. It encodes CASSFGSLVAEQYF.